This T cell receptor beta chain is from a study of Graves' ophthalmopathy and Graves' hyperthyroidism. Across the whole study: Specimen type is peripheral blood, obtained at initial diagnosis before any treatment. Study-wide results and limits: Clonotypes were expanded in thyroid at above 0.001 frequency, and most also appeared in blood.

For repertoire sequencing, the TCR beta CDR3 regions were amplified from RNA transcripts. HTBI-primed RT-PCR formed the first round, and a multiplex PCR formed the second. TCRdb recomputed calls from the multiplex PCR reads with MiXCR, one row per CDR3 protein. This sample yields around 670,000 distinct CDR3 sequences, of which about 44% are seen a single time; approximately 46% belongs to the top ten. This clonotype occurred many times. Its antigen is not known. Pregnant or lactating patients and those with other autoimmune diseases or uncontrolled infections were excluded. Clinicians made diagnoses from clinical symptoms, serum thyroxine, TRAb, thyroid ultrasound and orbital computed tomography. Trimming shortened V by 6 bases and J by 0 bases, and 9 bases separated the two germline ends. Germline V gene lookup returns CDR1 SQVTM and CDR2 ANQGSEA. The CDR3 is 14 residues long.

Sequencing was done on a sample of peripheral blood. The origin of this receptor is an adult man with Graves' ophthalmopathy. The gene calls are TRBV29-1 and TRBJ2-6; D gene uncertain. The CDR3, as DNA: TGCAGCGTGCAGGTCCGCTCTGGGGCCAACGTCCTGACTTTC. This translates into CSVQVRSGANVLTF. Complete variable domain (other parts from reference TRBV29-1 and TRBJ2-6): SAVISQKPSRDICQRGTSLTIQCQVDSQVTMMFWYRQQPGQSLTLIATANQGSEATYESGFVIDKFPISRPNLTFSTLTVSNMSPEDSSIYLCSVQVRSGANVLTFGAGSRLTVL.